The clone carrying this T cell receptor beta chain showed up just a few times. Its antigen is unknown. Germline V gene sequence: CDR1 SGHRS, CDR2 YFSETQ. The CDR3 is made up of 15 amino acids. Trimming removed 0 bases from V and 1 base from J, with 10 bases in between. This sample was taken from a study of T cells in localized non-small cell lung cancer. Findings and limits, study-wide: A raised T cell density in blood coincided with lengthier overall survival.

Assay used: immunoSEQ multiplex PCR; TCRdb lists only in-frame clones, some missing. The table records about 4,400 clones, roughly 30% of them present only once. This TCR came from a man between 40 and 70 years old with stage II squamous cell lung carcinoma. The V call is TRBV5-1, the J call TRBJ2-5; D uncertain. The material sequenced was lung tumor tissue, taken before any cancer treatment. The CDR3 sequence: CASSLEPAVQETQYF. CDR3 sequence (DNA): TGCGCCAGCAGCTTGGAGCCGGCAGTCCAAGAGACCCAGTACTTC.